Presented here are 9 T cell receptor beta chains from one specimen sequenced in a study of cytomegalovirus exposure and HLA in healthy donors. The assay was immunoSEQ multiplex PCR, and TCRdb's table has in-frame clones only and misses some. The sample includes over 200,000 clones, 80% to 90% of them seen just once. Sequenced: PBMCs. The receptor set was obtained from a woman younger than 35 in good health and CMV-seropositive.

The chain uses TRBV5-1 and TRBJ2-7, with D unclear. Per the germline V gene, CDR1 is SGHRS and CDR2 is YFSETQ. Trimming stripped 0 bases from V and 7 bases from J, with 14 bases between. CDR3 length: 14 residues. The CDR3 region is CASSLVLSLREQYF. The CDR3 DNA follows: TGCGCCAGCAGCTTGGTACTATCCCTGAGGGAGCAGTACTTC.

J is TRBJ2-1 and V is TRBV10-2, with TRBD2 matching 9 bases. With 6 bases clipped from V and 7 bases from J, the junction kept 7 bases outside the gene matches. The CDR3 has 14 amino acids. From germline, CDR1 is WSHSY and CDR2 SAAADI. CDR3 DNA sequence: TGCGCCAGCAGAGGGCTAGCGGGATGGAATGAGCAGTTCTTC. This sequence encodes CASRGLAGWNEQFF.

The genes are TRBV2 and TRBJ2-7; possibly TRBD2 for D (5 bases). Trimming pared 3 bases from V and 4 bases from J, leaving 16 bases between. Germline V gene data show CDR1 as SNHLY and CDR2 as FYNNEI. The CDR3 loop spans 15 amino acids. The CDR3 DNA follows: TGTGCCAGCAGTGATTTGACTACCTCAAGTTACGAGCAGTACTTC. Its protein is CASSDLTTSSYEQYF.

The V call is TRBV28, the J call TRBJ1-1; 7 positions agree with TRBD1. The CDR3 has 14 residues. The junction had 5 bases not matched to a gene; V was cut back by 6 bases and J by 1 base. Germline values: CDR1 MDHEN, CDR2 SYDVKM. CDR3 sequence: CASSLTGTNTEAFF. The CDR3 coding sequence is TGTGCCAGCAGCCTGACAGGGACGAACACTGAAGCTTTCTTT.

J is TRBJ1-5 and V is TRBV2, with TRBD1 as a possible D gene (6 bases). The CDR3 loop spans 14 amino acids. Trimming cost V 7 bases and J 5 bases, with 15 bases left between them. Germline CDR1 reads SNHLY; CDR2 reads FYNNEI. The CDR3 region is CASNLARGYQPQHF. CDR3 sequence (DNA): TGTGCCAGCAATTTAGCCAGGGGCTATCAGCCCCAGCATTTT.

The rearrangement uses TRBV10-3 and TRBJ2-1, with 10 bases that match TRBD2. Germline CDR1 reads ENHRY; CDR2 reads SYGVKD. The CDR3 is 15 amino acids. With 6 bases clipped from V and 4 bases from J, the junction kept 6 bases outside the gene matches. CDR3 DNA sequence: TGTGCCATCAGGGGGACTAGCGCCCCATACAATGAGCAGTTCTTC. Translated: CAIRGTSAPYNEQFF.

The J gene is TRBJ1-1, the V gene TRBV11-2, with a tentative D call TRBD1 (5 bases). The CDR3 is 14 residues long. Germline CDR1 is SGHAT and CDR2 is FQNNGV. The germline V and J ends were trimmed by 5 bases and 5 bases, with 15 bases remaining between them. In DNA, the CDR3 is TGTGCCAGCAGCCAGGCGGGGGTAGGGACTGAAGCTTTCTTT. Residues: CASSQAGVGTEAFF.

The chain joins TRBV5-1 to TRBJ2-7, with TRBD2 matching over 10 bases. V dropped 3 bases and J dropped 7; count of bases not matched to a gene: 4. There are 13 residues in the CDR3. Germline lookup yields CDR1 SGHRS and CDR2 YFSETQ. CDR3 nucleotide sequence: TGCGCCAGCAGCTCCGTAGCGGGGGGTGAGCAGTACTTC. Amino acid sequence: CASSSVAGGEQYF.

The CDR3 region has the DNA TGTGCCACCTTAATTCCCGAGACAGTCTGGTATGGCTACACCTTC. Translated: CATLIPETVWYGYTF. The V call is TRBV2, the J call TRBJ1-2, with D possibly being TRBD1 (5 bases). CDR3 length: 15 amino acids. CDR1 and CDR2 from the germline V gene are SNHLY and FYNNEI. With 10 bases removed from V and 5 bases from J, the gap between germline ends came to 23 bases.